This is a list of T cell receptor beta chains from one sample in a study of Ad26.COV2.S vaccination and SARS-CoV-2 variants. The assay was immunoSEQ multiplex PCR, and TCRdb's table has in-frame clones only and misses some. The sample has around 340,000 clones, 88% seen once. The sequenced sample was peripheral blood, obtained in a trial of Ad26.COV2.S vaccine versus placebo. Receptors originate from a person between 18 and 60 years old who received the Ad26.COV2.S COVID-19 vaccine or a placebo. CDR3s include the opening cysteine and the closing phenylalanine or tryptophan. D genes are given only for firm matches. A row's size may be missing; if present it is once, few, many or a size class.

V gene	D gene	J gene	clone size	CDR3 DNA	CDR3 protein
TRBV30	NA	TRBJ1-2	NA	TGTGCCTGGAGTCCGCGGATGACAAACTATGGCTACACCTTC	CAWSPRMTNYGYTF
TRBV12-3/TRBV12-4	NA	TRBJ1-2	NA	TGTGCCAGCACCTGGAGCTCCAACTATGGCTACACCTTC	CASTWSSNYGYTF
TRBV3-1/TRBV3-2	NA	TRBJ2-1	NA	TGTGCCACACTCGATATCTACAATGAGCAGTTCTTC	CATLDIYNEQFF
TRBV6-2/TRBV6-3	TRBD1	TRBJ1-5	NA	TGTGCCAGCAGTTCCACAGGGGGCGGTGGACAGCCCCAGCATTTT	CASSSTGGGGQPQHF
TRBV27	NA	TRBJ1-2	once	TGTGCCAGCAGTTTGTACCCCCCAGGGGCTTTTGGCTACACCTTC	CASSLYPPGAFGYTF
TRBV6-5	TRBD1	TRBJ1-3	NA	TGTGCCAGCAATCAGGGGGTCAGGGGAAACACCATATATTTT	CASNQGVRGNTIYF
TRBV30	NA	TRBJ2-2	NA	TGTGCCTGGTGGGCAGTCCTCAAAAGTAACACCGGGGAGCTGTTTTTT	CAWWAVLKSNTGELFF
TRBV7-9	NA	TRBJ1-6	NA	TGTGCCAGCAGCAAAATATCAGGGGCTCGAAACTCCTATAATTCACCCCTCCACTTT	CASSKISGARNSYNSPLHF
TRBV18	NA	TRBJ1-3	NA	TGTGCCAGCTCACCAGAGTTATCACAGGCGGGAAACACCATATATTTT	CASSPELSQAGNTIYF
TRBV5-5	NA	TRBJ1-3	NA	TGTGCCAGCAGCTTGGTGGCGGCAAGCTCTGGAAACACCATATATTTT	CASSLVAASSGNTIYF
TRBV7-9	NA	TRBJ2-6	NA	TGTGCCAGCAGTCCGCGGCTCTCTGGGGCCAACGTCCTGACTTTC	CASSPRLSGANVLTF
TRBV9	NA	TRBJ2-2	NA	TGTGCCAGCAGTAGAACGAACACCGGGGAGCTGTTTTTT	CASSRTNTGELFF
TRBV11-3	TRBD1	TRBJ2-7	NA	TGTGCCAGCAGCCTAACCGGGACAGGGGGCGAGGGCTACGAGCAGTACTTC	CASSLTGTGGEGYEQYF
TRBV5-4	TRBD1	TRBJ2-3	NA	TGTGCCAGCAGCCCAGGAGGGACAGGGTGGGCAGATACGCAGTATTTT	CASSPGGTGWADTQYF
TRBV7-2	NA	TRBJ2-5	NA	TGTGCCATCGCTGCGCAGGGACACTACCAAGAGACCCAGTACTTC	CAIAAQGHYQETQYF
TRBV5-1	TRBD1	TRBJ1-3	NA	TGCGCCAGCAGCTTGGTCCCGGGACAGGGGGCGATTTCTGGAAACACCATATATTTT	CASSLVPGQGAISGNTIYF
TRBV7-9	NA	TRBJ2-2	once	TGTGCCAGCAGCTTAGGGTCGGCTGCCGGGGAGCTGTTTTTT	CASSLGSAAGELFF
TRBV19	TRBD2	TRBJ2-3	NA	TGTGCCAGTAACCCATGGGGAGCGGGAGTGGCAGATACGCAGTATTTT	CASNPWGAGVADTQYF
TRBV29-1	NA	TRBJ1-2	NA	TGCAGCGTTGAAGACAGGGGACCTAACTATGGCTACACCTTC	CSVEDRGPNYGYTF
TRBV4-3	NA	TRBJ2-7	NA	TGCGCCAGCAGCCAAGATCCGGGGGGCTTCTCCTACGAGCAGTACTTC	CASSQDPGGFSYEQYF
TRBV27	NA	TRBJ2-6	NA	TGTGCCAGCAGTTTAGCCGTATCTGGGGCCAACGTCCTGACTTTC	CASSLAVSGANVLTF
TRBV5-1	NA	TRBJ1-2	NA	TGCGCCAGCAGCTTGGATCTCAGAAACTATGGCTACACCTTC	CASSLDLRNYGYTF
TRBV30	NA	TRBJ1-3	NA	TGTGCCTGGAGAAGAGGGAGCTCTGGAAACACCATATATTTT	CAWRRGSSGNTIYF
TRBV11-2	TRBD1	TRBJ1-2	NA	TGTGCCAGCAGTCTTCGGGACAGGGCATCCTATGGCTACACCTTC	CASSLRDRASYGYTF
TRBV30	NA	TRBJ2-5	NA	TGTGCCTGGAGCCAAAGGGCTCAAGAGACCCAGTACTTC	CAWSQRAQETQYF
TRBV12-3/TRBV12-4	NA	TRBJ1-5	once	TGTGCCAGCAGTTTACTGGGGAATCAGCCCCAGCATTTT	CASSLLGNQPQHF
TRBV9	TRBD1	TRBJ2-7	NA	TGTGCCAGCAAAGGGGCCTGGCCGGGACAGGGGGTTTCTAGCTCCTACGAGCAGTACTTC	CASKGAWPGQGVSSSYEQYF
TRBV29-1	TRBD1	TRBJ1-2	NA	TGCAGCGTTTCTCCAGGGGGTGCGATCTATGGCTACACCTTC	CSVSPGGAIYGYTF
TRBV6-5	NA	TRBJ2-7	NA	TGTGCCAGCAGTTACTCGACCAGCTACGAGCAGTACTTC	CASSYSTSYEQYF
TRBV4-3	TRBD1	TRBJ1-6	NA	TGCGCCAGCAGCCCTACGACAGGGGCCAGCTCCTATAATTCACCCCTCCACTTT	CASSPTTGASSYNSPLHF